A selection of T cell receptor beta chains follows, all from one sample in a study of CD8 T cells in Susac syndrome. TCRdb analysed the immunoSEQ multiplex PCR reads with MiXCR anew, one entry per CDR3 protein. The sample lists some 190,000 distinct CDR3 sequences; around 93% were seen once. Material for sequencing was CD4+ T cells from PBMCs. These receptors all stem from a human donor with Susac syndrome. Both conserved end residues are part of each CDR3. A D gene is named only where the DNA matches it firmly. Only some rows state a clone size, as once, few, many or a class for expanded clones.

v_call	d_call	clone_size	j_call	cdr3_aa	cdr3_nt
TRBV7-3	TRBD1	NA	TRBJ1-1	CASSGGTGQIMNTEAFF	TGTGCCAGCAGCGGCGGGACGGGACAGATAATGAACACTGAAGCTTTCTTT
TRBV20-1	NA	NA	TRBJ1-1	CSARGLTVNTEAFF	TGCAGTGCTAGGGGACTGACAGTGAACACTGAAGCTTTCTTT
TRBV19	TRBD1	NA	TRBJ1-5	CASSMGQGFQPQHF	TGTGCCAGTAGTATGGGACAGGGCTTTCAGCCCCAGCATTTT
TRBV28	NA	NA	TRBJ1-2	CASMMAGQYYGYTF	TGTGCCAGCATGATGGCCGGACAATACTATGGCTACACCTTC
TRBV25-1	TRBD1	NA	TRBJ2-2	CASRNTGTVTGELFF	TGTGCCAGCAGAAATACCGGGACAGTCACCGGGGAGCTGTTTTTT
TRBV4-1	NA	NA	TRBJ2-7	CASSTKSAQESYEQYF	TGCGCCAGCAGCACAAAGAGTGCACAGGAGAGCTACGAGCAGTACTTC
TRBV20-1	NA	NA	TRBJ1-6	CSAAAGNSPLHF	TGCAGTGCAGCTGCTGGGAATTCACCCCTCCACTTT
TRBV20-1	NA	NA	TRBJ2-7	CSATAFRTADSYEQYF	TGCAGTGCTACCGCATTTCGGACAGCAGATTCCTACGAGCAGTACTTC
TRBV19	NA	NA	TRBJ1-1	CASRMLGLNTEAFF	TGTGCCAGTAGGATGTTAGGGTTGAACACTGAAGCTTTCTTT
TRBV24-1	NA	NA	TRBJ2-2	CATSAGRENTGELFF	TGTGCCACCAGTGCCGGCAGGGAGAACACCGGGGAGCTGTTTTTT
TRBV6-1	TRBD1	NA	TRBJ2-2	CASSTQGPARNTGELFF	TGTGCCAGCAGTACACAGGGGCCTGCGCGTAACACCGGGGAGCTGTTTTTT
TRBV20-1	NA	NA	TRBJ2-5	CSATTGGEETQYF	TGCAGTGCTACGACCGGCGGGGAAGAGACCCAGTACTTC
TRBV12-3/TRBV12-4	TRBD1	NA	TRBJ1-1	CASSRIQGLNTEAFF	TGTGCCAGCAGCAGGATACAGGGGCTGAACACTGAAGCTTTCTTT
TRBV5-1	NA	NA	TRBJ2-2	CASSRSVGTANTGELFF	TGCGCCAGCAGCCGTTCGGTTGGGACGGCGAACACCGGGGAGCTGTTTTTT
TRBV18	NA	NA	TRBJ1-1	CASSPNLGARTEAFF	TGTGCCAGCTCACCAAATCTCGGGGCCCGCACTGAAGCTTTCTTT
TRBV12-3/TRBV12-4	TRBD1	NA	TRBJ1-1	CASKPGQGDIMDTEAFF	TGTGCCAGCAAACCAGGACAGGGCGATATAATGGACACTGAAGCTTTCTTT
TRBV12-3/TRBV12-4	NA	NA	TRBJ2-3	CASAQTDTQYF	TGTGCCAGCGCTCAAACAGATACGCAGTATTTT
TRBV4-3	TRBD2	NA	TRBJ2-3	CASSWKRASPNGGGTDTQYF	TGCGCCAGCAGCTGGAAGCGGGCTTCGCCAAACGGGGGGGGCACAGATACGCAGTATTTT
TRBV6-5	NA	NA	TRBJ1-1	CASSYNGFLAEAFF	TGTGCCAGCAGTTACAATGGTTTTTTGGCTGAAGCTTTCTTT
TRBV7-2	NA	NA	TRBJ1-2	CASSPPWGYGYTF	TGTGCCAGCAGCCCTCCGTGGGGCTATGGCTACACCTTC
TRBV7-2	NA	NA	TRBJ2-3	CASSFLHRRGATDTQYF	TGTGCCAGCAGTTTCCTTCATAGGCGGGGAGCCACAGATACGCAGTATTTT
TRBV5-1	TRBD2	NA	TRBJ2-3	CASSPLSDGLATDTQYF	TGCGCCAGCAGCCCGTTGAGCGACGGACTAGCGACAGATACGCAGTATTTT
TRBV3-1	TRBD2	NA	TRBJ2-3	CASSRRRGAGTDTQYF	TGTGCCAGCAGCCGTCGGCGGGGGGCCGGGACAGATACGCAGTATTTT
TRBV20-1	TRBD1	NA	TRBJ1-1	CSARDTTGGSGAFF	TGCAGTGCTAGAGACACGACAGGGGGCAGCGGAGCTTTCTTT
TRBV12-3/TRBV12-4	TRBD1	NA	TRBJ2-1	CASSRQGPTGNEQFF	TGTGCCAGCAGTAGACAGGGGCCTACGGGCAATGAGCAGTTCTTC
TRBV6-1	NA	NA	TRBJ2-1	CASSEGQSWYNEQFF	TGTGCCAGCAGTGAAGGCCAGAGTTGGTACAATGAGCAGTTCTTC
TRBV11-3	NA	NA	TRBJ2-7	CASSLTRSAGYEQYF	TGTGCCAGCAGCTTAACGCGGTCGGCAGGGTACGAGCAGTACTTC
TRBV13	NA	NA	TRBJ1-1	CASSLSTGRGTEAFF	TGTGCCAGCAGCTTATCCACAGGGAGGGGCACTGAAGCTTTCTTT
TRBV11-2	TRBD1	NA	TRBJ2-7	CASSLDRGTDPYEQYF	TGTGCCAGCAGCTTAGATCGTGGGACAGATCCCTACGAGCAGTACTTC
TRBV7-2	NA	NA	TRBJ1-5	CASSPWNQPQHF	TGTGCCAGCAGTCCATGGAATCAGCCCCAGCATTTT
TRBV3-1	NA	once	TRBJ1-4	CASSQGSGAGEKLFF	TGTGCCAGCAGCCAAGGGTCAGGGGCAGGGGAAAAACTGTTTTTT
TRBV20-1	TRBD2	few	TRBJ2-7	CSARGEGPYEQYF	TGCAGTGCTAGGGGGGAGGGGCCCTACGAGCAGTACTTC
TRBV20-1	NA	few	TRBJ2-5	CSAPTGETQYF	TGCAGTGCCCCCACGGGGGAGACCCAGTACTTC
TRBV21-1	NA	once	TRBJ1-5	CASSTTRRKNQPQHF	TGTGCCAGCAGCACAACGAGGAGGAAAAATCAGCCCCAGCATTTT
TRBV20-1	NA	NA	TRBJ1-4	CSATPVREGKEKLFF	TGCAGTGCTACCCCCGTCAGGGAGGGCAAAGAAAAACTGTTTTTT
TRBV6-5	NA	NA	TRBJ1-2	CASSPGPGSYGYTF	TGTGCCAGCAGTCCCGGGCCCGGGAGCTATGGCTACACCTTC
TRBV5-4	TRBD2	NA	TRBJ2-7	CASSPGLAGDSYEQYF	TGTGCCAGCAGCCCCGGACTAGCGGGGGACTCCTACGAGCAGTACTTC
TRBV29-1	NA	NA	TRBJ2-1	CSVGGGDNEQFF	TGCAGCGTTGGGGGGGGCGATAATGAGCAGTTCTTC
TRBV19	NA	NA	TRBJ2-1	CASSPTGGGWYEQFF	TGTGCCAGTAGTCCCACAGGGGGGGGGTGGTATGAGCAGTTCTTC
TRBV29-1	NA	NA	TRBJ1-2	CSVGGGLIYGYTF	TGCAGCGTTGGGGGGGGACTGATCTATGGCTACACCTTC
TRBV7-9	TRBD1	NA	TRBJ2-5	CASSLRGPRETQYF	TGTGCCAGCAGCTTAAGGGGGCCGAGAGAGACCCAGTACTTC
TRBV29-1	TRBD1	NA	TRBJ2-1	CSGGQRQGVNEQFF	TGCAGCGGGGGTCAGAGACAGGGCGTCAATGAGCAGTTCTTC
TRBV12-3/TRBV12-4	TRBD1	NA	TRBJ1-2	CASSFVGQEYGYTF	TGTGCCAGCAGTTTTGTTGGACAGGAATATGGCTACACCTTC
TRBV24-1	NA	NA	TRBJ1-2	CATSDAVDGYTF	TGTGCCACCAGTGATGCTGTTGACGGCTACACCTTC
TRBV6-5	NA	once	TRBJ2-4	CASSYGGENIQYF	TGTGCCAGCAGTTACGGCGGGGAAAACATTCAGTACTTC
TRBV29-1	TRBD1	NA	TRBJ1-5	CSTWTGVASQPQHF	TGCAGCACATGGACAGGGGTCGCAAGTCAGCCCCAGCATTTT
TRBV20-1	TRBD1	NA	TRBJ2-7	CSARSRDRGGHEQYF	TGCAGTGCTAGATCCAGGGACAGGGGAGGACACGAGCAGTACTTC
TRBV5-1	NA	once	TRBJ2-3	CASSLGRGSDTQYF	TGCGCCAGCAGCTTGGGTCGGGGGTCAGATACGCAGTATTTT
TRBV29-1	TRBD2	NA	TRBJ2-5	CSVGEAGGGETQYF	TGCAGCGTTGGGGAGGCGGGGGGCGGTGAGACCCAGTACTTC
TRBV29-1	TRBD1	NA	TRBJ1-2	CSALGGVGYTF	TGCAGCGCCCTAGGGGGCGTCGGCTACACCTTC
TRBV7-2	NA	NA	TRBJ1-2	CASSLGGQSYGYTF	TGTGCCAGCAGCTTAGGGGGGCAGAGCTATGGCTACACCTTC
TRBV7-2	NA	NA	TRBJ1-5	CASSNGQSRGQPQHF	TGTGCCAGCAGCAACGGGCAGAGCCGGGGTCAGCCCCAGCATTTT